This TCR beta chain was sequenced during a study of T-cell reconstitution after alpha-beta-depleted transplantation in children. TCRbeta library preparation incorporated unique molecular identifiers. MiXCR was run by TCRdb on the PCR reads, yielding one entry per CDR3 protein. The sample yields 900,000 or so distinct CDR3 sequences, less than 20% seen once. The trim removed 5 bases at V and 8 bases at J, leaving 12 bases unmatched. The CDR3 has 17 residues. The source of this sequence is a male patient aged 5 to 17 who had a stem cell transplant for acute lymphoblastic leukemia, so the T cells may come from the graft donor. This chain links TRBV12-3 or TRBV12-4 with TRBJ2-1, with 13 bases aligning to TRBD2. This sample comprised PBMCs, mostly from graft donor cells, obtained 360 days after TCRalphabeta/CD19-depleted stem cell transplant. The chain's CDR3 is CASSVRTSGSSVYEQFF. For the CDR3, the DNA is TGTGCCAGCAGTGTACGGACTAGCGGGAGTTCTGTCTATGAGCAGTTCTTC.